One sample yielded the 24 T cell receptor beta chains listed below, sequenced in a study of identical twins. One entry per CDR3 protein, called by TCRdb with MiXCR from the 5' RACE reads. The table includes some 590,000 distinct CDR3 sequences, nearly 10% detected once. The same data also contributed to another study, on yellow fever vaccine responses in identical twins.

Sequenced material: PBMCs. The receptors come from a young woman in good health.

This clonotype was recorded many times. The J gene is TRBJ2-1, the V gene TRBV10-3; 7 bases are shared with TRBD2. The germline gives CDR1 ENHRY, CDR2 SYGVKD. This CDR3 has 15 residues. The ends lost 2 bases at V and 5 bases at J; junction bases unmatched: 6. CDR3 in amino acids: CAISEPGLVNNEQFF. The CDR3 DNA is TGTGCCATCAGTGAGCCCGGACTAGTCAACAATGAGCAGTTCTTC.

The chain joins TRBV29-1 to TRBJ2-7; D is undetermined. The CDR3 loop spans 14 amino acids. Germline loops: CDR1 SQVTM, CDR2 ANQGSEA. Trimming cost V 6 bases and J 5 bases, with 20 bases left between them. The CDR3 region has the DNA TGCAGCGTCACGATAAGGTCGGCCGCCGACGAGCAGTACTTC. Its protein product is CSVTIRSAADEQYF.

Many counts were recorded for this clonotype. The CDR3 bases are TGCAGCGTTGCGGGCAGGCCAAGAGATTACGGGGAGACCCAGTACTTC. Its translation: CSVAGRPRDYGETQYF. The chain couples TRBV29-1 to TRBJ2-5; D call uncertain. CDR3 length equals 16 residues. Trimming stripped 4 bases from V and 5 bases from J, with 23 bases between. Germline V lookup: CDR1 SQVTM, CDR2 ANQGSEA.

The sample holds a few counts of this clonotype. J is TRBJ2-5 and V is TRBV29-1, with D tentatively TRBD2 (5 bases). Germline assignment: CDR1 SQVTM and CDR2 ANQGSEA. This CDR3 has 15 amino acids. The ends were cut back, 8 bases at V and 1 base at J, with 20 bases in the middle. For the CDR3, the DNA is TGCAGCTTTAGTGGGGTGAATCTAGCCCAAGAGACCCAGTACTTC. Protein product: CSFSGVNLAQETQYF.

This clonotype was counted ten times or more. This chain connects TRBV5-1 to TRBJ2-3; D possibly corresponds to TRBD1 (5 bases). Trimming removed 0 bases at V and 6 bases at J, with 8 bases between. The CDR3 runs 13 residues. Germline V gene sequence: CDR1 SGHRS, CDR2 YFSETQ. The CDR3 DNA reads as TGCGCCAGCAGCTTGGGACACAGGGATACGCAGTATTTT. Its protein is CASSLGHRDTQYF.

The chain combines TRBV28 with TRBJ2-3, with D hard to call. CDR1 and CDR2 (germline): MDHEN, SYDVKM. The CDR3 runs 14 residues. V dropped 4 bases and J dropped 2 bases, with 10 bases sitting between them. CDR3 region: CASSSTRFTDTQYF. CDR3 bases: TGTGCCAGCAGTTCGACTCGCTTCACAGATACGCAGTATTTT.

The chain has TRBV29-1 and TRBJ2-1; 8 positions match TRBD1. This CDR3 spans 13 amino acids. Losses at the gene ends were 6 bases for V and 15 bases for J; bases not matched to a gene: 16. The V gene's germline CDR1 is SQVTM and CDR2 ANQGSEA. The CDR3 loop reads CSVSADRGSPWFF. The CDR3 DNA reads as TGCAGCGTCTCGGCCGACAGGGGATCTCCCTGGTTCTTC.

This chain uses TRBV29-1 with TRBJ2-4; maybe TRBD2 (7 bases). CDR1 and CDR2 (germline): SQVTM, ANQGSEA. The CDR3 is made up of 14 amino acids. Trimming took off 3 bases at V and 7 bases at J, with 16 bases between the two ends. This CDR3 reads CSVEDLEGGNIQYF. The CDR3 DNA reads TGCAGCGTTGAGGATTTGGAGGGGGGGAACATTCAGTACTTC.

This clonotype was found a few times. The chain carries TRBV7-8 and TRBJ2-7, with D hard to call. Germline V gives CDR1 SGHVS, CDR2 FQNEAQ. The V and J ends lost 1 base and 0 bases respectively, with 13 bases between them. The length of the CDR3 is 16 residues. The CDR3 loop reads CASSLELGRYSYEQYF. CDR3 nucleotides: TGTGCCAGCAGCTTAGAATTAGGCCGGTACTCCTACGAGCAGTACTTC. Full variable domain (rest looked up from reference TRBV7-8 and TRBJ2-7): GAGVSQSPRYKVAKRGQDVALRCDPISGHVSLFWYQQALGQGPEFLTYFQNEAQLDKSGLPSDRFFAERPEGSVSTLKIQRTQQEDSAVYLCASSLELGRYSYEQYFGPGTRLTVT.

The rearrangement links TRBV28 to TRBJ2-7; possibly TRBD2 for D (6 bases). V shed 7 bases and J shed 1 base, with 14 bases lying between them. This CDR3 contains 14 residues. Germline V gives CDR1 MDHEN, CDR2 SYDVKM. CDR3 loop: CASNTIRGSYEQYF. DNA of the CDR3: TGTGCCAGCAACACCATCCGGGGGTCCTACGAGCAGTACTTC.

This clonotype was detected many times. V and J are TRBV29-1 and TRBJ2-7; 14 bases match TRBD2. From germline, CDR1 is SQVTM and CDR2 ANQGSEA. The CDR3 runs 15 residues. V dropped 6 bases and J dropped 3; count of bases not matched to a gene: 7. The CDR3 protein is CSVVGTSGSFYEQYF. CDR3 coding DNA: TGCAGCGTAGTAGGGACTAGCGGGAGTTTCTACGAGCAGTACTTC.

This clonotype has a handful of counts. The chain employs TRBV5-5 and TRBJ2-2; D unclear. Trimming took 2 bases from V and 5 from J, leaving 7 bases between them. The CDR3 contains 13 residues. CDR1 is SGHKS, CDR2 YYEKEE, per germline (reference sequence). CDR3 in amino acids: CASSFPRTGELFF. CDR3 nucleotides: TGTGCCAGCAGCTTTCCGAGGACCGGGGAGCTGTTTTTT. The variable domain in full, with the rest retrieved from reference TRBV5-5 and TRBJ2-2, is DAGVTQSPTHLIKTRGQQVTLRCSPISGHKSVSWYQQVLGQGPQFIFQYYEKEERGRGNFPDRFSARQFPNYSSELNVNALLLGDSALYLCASSFPRTGELFFGEGSRLTVL.

This clonotype was found a few times. The V call is TRBV4-3, the J call TRBJ2-2; 9 bases fit TRBD1. Trimming cost V 1 base and J 6 bases; bases outside gene matches: 0. The CDR3 consists of 14 residues. Germline V lookup: CDR1 LGHNA, CDR2 YSLEER. CDR3: CASSQGTGAGELFF. DNA of the CDR3: TGCGCCAGCAGCCAAGGGACAGGGGCCGGGGAGCTGTTTTTT.

This clonotype was observed a few times. This chain joins TRBV7-9 and TRBJ2-7; D unresolved. Germline assignment: CDR1 SEHNR and CDR2 FQNEAQ (reference sequence). The CDR3 is made up of 15 amino acids. Trimming left V 4 bases short and J 6 bases short, with 19 bases between. DNA of the CDR3: TGTGCCAGCAGCTCCGGCAGGACCCAGGCATCCGAGCAGTACTTC. Amino acid sequence: CASSSGRTQASEQYF.

This clonotype has just a few counts. The rearrangement uses TRBV18 and TRBJ2-5, with no clear D. The CDR3 is 15 residues long. The V end was cut by 5 bases, the J end by 5 bases, with 18 bases between. Per germline, CDR1 KGHSH and CDR2 LQKENI. The CDR3 coding sequence is TGTGCCAGCTCATCGCGGAGTATTGAGATGGAGACCCAGTACTTC. Amino acids: CASSSRSIEMETQYF.

This clonotype turned up a few times. The chain links TRBV7-2 to TRBJ2-5; the D is unclear. CDR3 length: 15 amino acids. Germline assignment: CDR1 SGHTA and CDR2 FQGNSA. V lost 2 bases and J 4 bases, leaving 14 bases between the germline ends. CDR3 sequence: CASSLKVGLGETQYF. CDR3 bases: TGTGCCAGCAGCTTAAAGGTTGGGTTGGGAGAGACCCAGTACTTC.

The rearrangement links TRBV4-3 to TRBJ1-6, with D uncertain. The CDR3 is 13 residues long. Germline values: CDR1 LGHNA, CDR2 YSLEER. V lost 3 bases, J lost 9 bases, and 9 bases lay in between. CDR3 in amino acids: CASSQTRGSPLHF. The CDR3 region has the DNA TGCGCCAGCAGCCAGACCCGGGGTTCACCCCTCCACTTT.

This clonotype was seen only a few times. The rearrangement uses TRBV6-6 and TRBJ2-7; D possibly corresponds to TRBD1 (6 bases). Trimming shortened V by 2 bases and J by 6 bases, and 8 bases separated the two germline ends. The CDR3 has 12 residues. The germline V gene has CDR1 MNHNY and CDR2 SVGAGI (reference sequence). CDR3 in amino acids: CASSYGTTEQYF. In DNA, the CDR3 is TGTGCCAGCAGTTACGGGACAACCGAGCAGTACTTC.

This clonotype was observed a few times. The chain employs TRBV27 and TRBJ2-1; 9 bases are a match to TRBD2. The CDR3 length is 15 residues. The ends lost 9 bases at V and 9 bases at J; junction bases unmatched: 15. The germline CDR1 and CDR2 sequences are MNHEY and SMNVEV (reference sequence). The CDR3 DNA is TGTGCCAGTGTTGGTAGCGGGAGTGCTTCGGCTGAGCAGTTCTTC. Amino acids: CASVGSGSASAEQFF.

This clonotype has just a few counts. The genes are TRBV12-3 or TRBV12-4 and TRBJ2-4; TRBD1 matches 9 bases. J gave up 7 bases and V 6 bases, and 4 bases lay outside the gene matches. The CDR3 extends over 13 amino acids. The CDR3 sequence is CASSGTGMNIQYF. DNA for the CDR3: TGTGCCAGCAGCGGGACAGGGATGAACATTCAGTACTTC.

The V and J genes are TRBV2 and TRBJ2-5; 9 bases match TRBD1. From germline, CDR1 is SNHLY and CDR2 FYNNEI. The CDR3 has 15 amino acids. V was clipped by 5 bases and J by 4 bases; unmatched bases: 8. The CDR3, as DNA: TGTGCCAGCAGTACACAGGGGGCGCGAGGAGAGACCCAGTACTTC. Translated: CASSTQGARGETQYF.

J is TRBJ2-1 and V is TRBV7-9; 10 nucleotides match TRBD2. J was trimmed by 4 bases and V by 1 base; bases with no gene match: 7. Germline CDR1 and CDR2: SEHNR and FQNEAQ (reference sequence). The CDR3 extends over 17 amino acids. The CDR3 loop reads CASSLGLGLAEYNEQFF. The CDR3 DNA reads TGTGCCAGCAGCTTAGGCCTCGGACTAGCGGAATACAATGAGCAGTTCTTC.

This clonotype appeared many times. V is TRBV12-3 or TRBV12-4 and J is TRBJ2-1; 9 bases are a match to TRBD2. V lost 1 base, J lost 4 bases, and 5 bases stayed unmatched. The CDR3 runs to 16 residues. CDR3 sequence (DNA): TGTGCCAGCAGTTTAGTGGGACTAGCAGTTTACAATGAGCAGTTCTTC. It yields the protein CASSLVGLAVYNEQFF.

This clonotype has just a few counts. The gene calls are TRBV20-1 and TRBJ2-1, with D hard to call. The length of the CDR3 is 12 residues. Trimming left V 6 bases short and J 7 bases short, with 13 bases between. Germline CDR1 reads DFQATT; CDR2 reads SNEGSKA (reference sequence). CDR3 sequence (DNA): TGCAGTGCCGAGACCTTGGGGAATGAGCAGTTCTTC. Translated: CSAETLGNEQFF.